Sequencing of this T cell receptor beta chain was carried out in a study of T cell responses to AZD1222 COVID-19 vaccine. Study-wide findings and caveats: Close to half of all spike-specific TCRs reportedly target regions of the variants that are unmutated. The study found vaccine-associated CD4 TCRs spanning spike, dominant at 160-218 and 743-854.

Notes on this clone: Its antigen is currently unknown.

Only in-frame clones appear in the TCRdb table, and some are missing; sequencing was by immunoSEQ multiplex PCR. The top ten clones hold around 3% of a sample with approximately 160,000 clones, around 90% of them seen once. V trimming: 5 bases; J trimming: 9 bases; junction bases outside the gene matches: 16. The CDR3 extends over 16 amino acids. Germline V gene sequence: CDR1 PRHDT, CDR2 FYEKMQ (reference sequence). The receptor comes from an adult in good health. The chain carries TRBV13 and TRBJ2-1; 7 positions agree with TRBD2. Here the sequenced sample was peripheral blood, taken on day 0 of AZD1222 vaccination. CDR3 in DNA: TGTGCCAGCAGCATGCGGACTAGGAGGTCCGTCATTGAGCAGTTCTTC. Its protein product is CASSMRTRRSVIEQFF.